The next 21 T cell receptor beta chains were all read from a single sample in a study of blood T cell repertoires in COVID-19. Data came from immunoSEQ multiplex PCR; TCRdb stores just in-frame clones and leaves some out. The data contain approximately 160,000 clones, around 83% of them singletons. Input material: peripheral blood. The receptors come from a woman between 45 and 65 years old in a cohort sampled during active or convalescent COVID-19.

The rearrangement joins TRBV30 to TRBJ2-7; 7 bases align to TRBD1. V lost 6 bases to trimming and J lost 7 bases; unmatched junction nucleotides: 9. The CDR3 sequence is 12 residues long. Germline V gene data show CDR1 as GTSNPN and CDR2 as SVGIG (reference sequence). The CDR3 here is CACAITGVEQYF. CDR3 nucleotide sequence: TGTGCCTGCGCTATAACAGGGGTAGAGCAGTACTTC.

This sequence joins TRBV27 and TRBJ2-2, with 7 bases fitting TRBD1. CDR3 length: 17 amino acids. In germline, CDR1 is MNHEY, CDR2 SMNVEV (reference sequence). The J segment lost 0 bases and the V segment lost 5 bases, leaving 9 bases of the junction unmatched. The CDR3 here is CASSHTTGPSNTGELFF. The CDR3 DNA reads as TGTGCCAGCAGTCACACGACAGGGCCTTCGAACACCGGGGAGCTGTTTTTT.

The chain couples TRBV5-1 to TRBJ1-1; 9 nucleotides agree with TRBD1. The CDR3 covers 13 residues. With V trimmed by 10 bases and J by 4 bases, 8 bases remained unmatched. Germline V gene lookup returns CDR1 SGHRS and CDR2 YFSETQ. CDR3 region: CAARQGESTEAFF. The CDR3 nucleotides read TGCGCCGCTAGACAGGGGGAGAGCACTGAAGCTTTCTTT.

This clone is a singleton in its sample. The CDR3 bases are TGTGCCTGGGCGGGACAGGGAGACAATGAGCAGTTCTTC. This sequence encodes CAWAGQGDNEQFF. The chain employs TRBV30 and TRBJ2-1; 9 positions agree with TRBD1. The V gene's germline CDR1 is GTSNPN and CDR2 SVGIG (reference sequence). V shed 5 bases, J shed 5 bases, and the junction held 4 bases outside the gene matches. The CDR3 has 13 residues. The variable domain in full, with the rest retrieved from reference TRBV30 and TRBJ2-1, is SQTIHQWPATLVQPVGSPLSLECTVEGTSNPNLYWYRQAAGRGLQLLFYSVGIGQISSEVPQNLSASRPQDRQFILSSKKLLLSDSGFYLCAWAGQGDNEQFFGPGTRLTVL.

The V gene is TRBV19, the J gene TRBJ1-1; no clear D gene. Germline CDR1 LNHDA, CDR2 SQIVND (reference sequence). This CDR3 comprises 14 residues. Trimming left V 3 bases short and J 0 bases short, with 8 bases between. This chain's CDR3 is CASSIGGLNTEAFF. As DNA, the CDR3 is TGTGCCAGTAGTATTGGAGGGTTGAACACTGAAGCTTTCTTT.

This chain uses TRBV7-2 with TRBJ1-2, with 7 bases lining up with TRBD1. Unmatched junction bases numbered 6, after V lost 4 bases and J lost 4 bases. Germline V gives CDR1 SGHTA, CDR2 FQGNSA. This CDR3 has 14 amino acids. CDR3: CASSSPGTVYGYTF. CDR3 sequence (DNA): TGTGCCAGCAGCTCTCCCGGGACAGTCTATGGCTACACCTTC.

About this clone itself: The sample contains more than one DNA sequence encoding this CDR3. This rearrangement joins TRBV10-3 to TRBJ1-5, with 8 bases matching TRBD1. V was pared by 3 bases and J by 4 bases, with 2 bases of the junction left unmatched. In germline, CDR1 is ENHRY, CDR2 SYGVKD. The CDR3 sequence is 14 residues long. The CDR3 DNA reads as TGTGCCATCAGTGACAGGGGGCGAAATCAGCCCCAGCATTTT. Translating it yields CAISDRGRNQPQHF.

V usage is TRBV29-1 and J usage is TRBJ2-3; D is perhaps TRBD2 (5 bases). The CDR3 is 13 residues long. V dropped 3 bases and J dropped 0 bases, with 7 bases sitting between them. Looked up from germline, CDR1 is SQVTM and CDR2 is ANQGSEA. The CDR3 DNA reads TGCAGCGTTGATACGGGGAGCACAGATACGCAGTATTTT. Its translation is CSVDTGSTDTQYF.

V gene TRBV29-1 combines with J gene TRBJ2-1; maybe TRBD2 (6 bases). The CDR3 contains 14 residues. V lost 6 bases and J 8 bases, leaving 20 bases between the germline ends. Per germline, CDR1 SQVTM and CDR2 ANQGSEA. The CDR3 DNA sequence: TGCAGCGTCCCCCCGGGGGTTGGTGGCCATGAGCAGTTCTTC. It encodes CSVPPGVGGHEQFF.

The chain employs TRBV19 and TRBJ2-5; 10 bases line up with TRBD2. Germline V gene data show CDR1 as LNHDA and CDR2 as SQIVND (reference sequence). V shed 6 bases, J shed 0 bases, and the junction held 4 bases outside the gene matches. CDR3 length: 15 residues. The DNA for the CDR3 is TGTGCCAGTAGCCTTAGCGGGGGGAACCAAGAGACCCAGTACTTC. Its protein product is CASSLSGGNQETQYF.

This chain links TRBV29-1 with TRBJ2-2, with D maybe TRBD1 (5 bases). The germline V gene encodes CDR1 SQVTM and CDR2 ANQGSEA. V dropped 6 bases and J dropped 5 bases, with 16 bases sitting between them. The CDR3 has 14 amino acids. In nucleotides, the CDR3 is TGCAGCGTGGCCACGCAAGGGGAAACCGGGGAGCTGTTTTTT. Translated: CSVATQGETGELFF.

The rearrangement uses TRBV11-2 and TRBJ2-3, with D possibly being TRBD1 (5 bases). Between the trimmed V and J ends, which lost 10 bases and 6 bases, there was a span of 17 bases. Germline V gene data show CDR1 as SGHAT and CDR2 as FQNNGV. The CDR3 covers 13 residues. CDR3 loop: CAITQGGADTQYF. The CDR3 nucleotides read TGTGCCATCACCCAAGGTGGGGCGGATACGCAGTATTTT. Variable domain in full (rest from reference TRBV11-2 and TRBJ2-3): EAGVAQSPRYKIIEKRQSVAFWCNPISGHATLYWYQQILGQGPKLLIQFQNNGVVDDSQLPKDRFSAERLKGVDSTLKIQPAKLEDSAVYLCAITQGGADTQYFGPGTRLTVL.

DNA of the CDR3: TGTGCCAGCAGCTTAATTCGGCGGCCCTATGGCTACACCTTC. It specifies CASSLIRRPYGYTF. The chain is built from TRBV7-9 and TRBJ1-2; D remains ambiguous. Germline assignment: CDR1 SEHNR and CDR2 FQNEAQ (reference sequence). The CDR3 is 14 amino acids. V lost 2 bases, J lost 4 bases, and 11 bases lay in between.

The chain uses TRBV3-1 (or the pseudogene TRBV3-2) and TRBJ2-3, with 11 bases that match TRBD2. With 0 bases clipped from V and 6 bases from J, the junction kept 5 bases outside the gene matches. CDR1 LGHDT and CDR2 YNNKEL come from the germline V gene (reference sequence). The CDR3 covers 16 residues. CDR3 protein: CASSQEMTSGADTQYF. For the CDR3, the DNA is TGTGCCAGCAGCCAAGAAATGACTAGCGGGGCGGATACGCAGTATTTT.

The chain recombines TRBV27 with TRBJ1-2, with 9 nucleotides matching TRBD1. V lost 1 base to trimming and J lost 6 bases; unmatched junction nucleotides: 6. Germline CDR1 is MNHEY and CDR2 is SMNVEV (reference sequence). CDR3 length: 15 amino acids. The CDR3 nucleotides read TGTGCCAGCAGTTTATTGGGGACAGGGTGGCATGGCTACACCTTC. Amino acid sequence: CASSLLGTGWHGYTF.

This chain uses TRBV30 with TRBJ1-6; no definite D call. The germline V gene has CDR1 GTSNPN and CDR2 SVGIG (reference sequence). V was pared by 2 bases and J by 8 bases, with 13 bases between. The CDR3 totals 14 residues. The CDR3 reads CAWSPRGTDSPLHF. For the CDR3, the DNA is TGTGCCTGGAGTCCCCGGGGAACGGATTCACCCCTCCACTTT.

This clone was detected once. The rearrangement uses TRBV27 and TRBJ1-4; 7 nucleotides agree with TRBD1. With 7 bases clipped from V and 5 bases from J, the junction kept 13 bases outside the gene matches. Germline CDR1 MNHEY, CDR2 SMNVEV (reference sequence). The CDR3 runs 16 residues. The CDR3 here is CASTGSTGDRNEKLFF. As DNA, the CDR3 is TGTGCCAGCACTGGGTCTACAGGGGATCGCAATGAAAAACTGTTTTTT. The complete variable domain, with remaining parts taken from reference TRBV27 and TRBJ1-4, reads EAQVTQNPRYLITVTGKKLTVTCSQNMNHEYMSWYRQDPGLGLRQIYYSMNVEVTDKGDVPEGYKVSRKEKRNFPLILESPSPNQTSLYFCASTGSTGDRNEKLFFGSGTQLSVL.

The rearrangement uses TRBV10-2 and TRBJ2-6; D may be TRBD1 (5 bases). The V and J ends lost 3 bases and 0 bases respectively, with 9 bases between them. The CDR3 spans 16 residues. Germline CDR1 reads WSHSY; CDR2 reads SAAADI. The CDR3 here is CASSERGGSGANVLTF. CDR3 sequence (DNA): TGCGCCAGCAGTGAAAGGGGCGGCTCTGGGGCCAACGTCCTGACTTTC.

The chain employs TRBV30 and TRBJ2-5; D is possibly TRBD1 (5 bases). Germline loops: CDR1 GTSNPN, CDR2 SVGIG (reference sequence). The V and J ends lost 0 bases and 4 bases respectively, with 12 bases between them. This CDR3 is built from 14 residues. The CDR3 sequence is CAWSVGVLRETQYF. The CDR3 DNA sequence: TGTGCCTGGAGTGTAGGGGTACTCCGAGAGACCCAGTACTTC.

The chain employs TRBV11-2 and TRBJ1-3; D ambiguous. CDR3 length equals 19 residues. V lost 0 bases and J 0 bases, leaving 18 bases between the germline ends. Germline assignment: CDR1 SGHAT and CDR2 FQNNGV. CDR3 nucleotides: TGTGCCAGCAGCTTAGATCGGGTCGAAATTATACTCTCTGGAAACACCATATATTTT. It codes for CASSLDRVEIILSGNTIYF. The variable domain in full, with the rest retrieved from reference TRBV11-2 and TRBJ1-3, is EAGVAQSPRYKIIEKRQSVAFWCNPISGHATLYWYQQILGQGPKLLIQFQNNGVVDDSQLPKDRFSAERLKGVDSTLKIQPAKLEDSAVYLCASSLDRVEIILSGNTIYFGEGSWLTVV.

This CDR3 is CASSYPSAGTDTQYF. The CDR3 bases are TGTGCCAGCAGTTACCCTAGCGCCGGCACAGATACGCAGTATTTT. V and J are TRBV6-2 or TRBV6-3 and TRBJ2-3; weak D call: TRBD2 (6 bases). The V gene lost 2 bases and the J gene lost 1 base, with 10 bases spanning the gap. The germline V gene has CDR1 MNHEY and CDR2 SVGEGT. The CDR3 extends over 15 amino acids.